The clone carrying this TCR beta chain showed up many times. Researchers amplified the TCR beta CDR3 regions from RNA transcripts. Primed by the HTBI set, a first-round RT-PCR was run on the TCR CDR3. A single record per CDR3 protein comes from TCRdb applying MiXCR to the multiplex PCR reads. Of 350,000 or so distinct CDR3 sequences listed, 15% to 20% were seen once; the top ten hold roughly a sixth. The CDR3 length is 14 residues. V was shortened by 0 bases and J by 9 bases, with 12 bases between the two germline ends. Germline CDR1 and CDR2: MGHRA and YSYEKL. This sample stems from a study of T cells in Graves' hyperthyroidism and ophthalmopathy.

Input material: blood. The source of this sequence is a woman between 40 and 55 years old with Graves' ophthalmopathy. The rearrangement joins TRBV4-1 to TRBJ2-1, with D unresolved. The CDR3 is CASSQDFGLSEQFF. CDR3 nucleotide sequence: TGCGCCAGCAGCCAAGACTTCGGTCTTTCTGAGCAGTTCTTC.